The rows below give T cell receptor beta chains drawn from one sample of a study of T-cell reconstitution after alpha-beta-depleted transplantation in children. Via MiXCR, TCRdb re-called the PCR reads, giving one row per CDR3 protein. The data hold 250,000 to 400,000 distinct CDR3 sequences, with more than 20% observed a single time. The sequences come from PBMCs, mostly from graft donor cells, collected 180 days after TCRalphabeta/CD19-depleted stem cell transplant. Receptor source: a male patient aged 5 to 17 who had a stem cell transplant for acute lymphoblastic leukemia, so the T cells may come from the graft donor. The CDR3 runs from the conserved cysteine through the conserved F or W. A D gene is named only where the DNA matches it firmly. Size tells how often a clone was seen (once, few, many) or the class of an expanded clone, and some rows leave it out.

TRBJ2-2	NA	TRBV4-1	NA	CASSQGQTVNTGELFF	TGCGCCAGCAGCCAAGGTCAGACAGTGAACACCGGGGAGCTGTTTTTT
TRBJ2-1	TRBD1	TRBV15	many	CATSRDYRGAEFF	TGTGCCACCAGCAGAGATTACAGGGGGGCAGAGTTCTTC
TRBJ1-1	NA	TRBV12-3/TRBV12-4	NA	CASTRQVHTEAFF	TGTGCCAGCACCCGACAGGTGCACACTGAAGCTTTCTTT
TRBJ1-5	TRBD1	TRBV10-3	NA	CATRLTGVNNQPQHF	TGTGCCACCCGACTGACAGGGGTGAACAATCAGCCCCAGCATTTT
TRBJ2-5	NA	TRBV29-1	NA	CSVEFRESRETQYF	TGCAGCGTTGAATTTCGGGAGTCACGGGAGACCCAGTACTTC
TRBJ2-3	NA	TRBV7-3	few	CASSLGPPLGTDTQYF	TGTGCCAGCAGCCTAGGACCCCCACTTGGCACAGATACGCAGTATTTT
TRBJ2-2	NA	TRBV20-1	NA	CSADSRHTGELFF	TGCAGTGCCGACTCTAGGCACACCGGGGAGCTGTTTTTT
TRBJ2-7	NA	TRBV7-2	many	CASSLALKGYCEQYF	TGTGCCAGCAGCCTAGCACTCAAGGGATATTGCGAGCAGTACTTC
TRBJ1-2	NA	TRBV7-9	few	CASSPPWAGPGYGYTF	TGTGCCAGCAGCCCCCCCTGGGCAGGTCCAGGGTATGGCTACACCTTC
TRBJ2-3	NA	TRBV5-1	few	CASSQPGVQDTQYF	TGCGCCAGCAGCCAACCGGGAGTTCAAGATACGCAGTATTTT
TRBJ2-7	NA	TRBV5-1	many	CASSFGGSYEQYF	TGTGCCAGCAGTTTCGGGGGCTCCTACGAGCAGTACTTC
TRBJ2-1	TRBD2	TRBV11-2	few	CASSRTSGRSYNEQFF	TGTGCCAGCAGCCGGACTAGCGGGAGGAGCTACAATGAGCAGTTCTTC